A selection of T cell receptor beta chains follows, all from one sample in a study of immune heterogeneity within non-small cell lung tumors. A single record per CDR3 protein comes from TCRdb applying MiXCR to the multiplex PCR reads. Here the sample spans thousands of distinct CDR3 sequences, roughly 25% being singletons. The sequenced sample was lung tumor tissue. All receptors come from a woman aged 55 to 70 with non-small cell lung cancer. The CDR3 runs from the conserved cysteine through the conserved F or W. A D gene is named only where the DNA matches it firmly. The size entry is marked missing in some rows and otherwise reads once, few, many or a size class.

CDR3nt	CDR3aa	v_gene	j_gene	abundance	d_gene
TGTGCCAGCATCCCCCAGGAGGGGGAAAGCACAGATACGCAGTATTTT	CASIPQEGESTDTQYF	TRBV9	TRBJ2-3	.	.
TGTGCCAGCAGTTTACGTGGGACTAATGAAAAACTGTTTTTT	CASSLRGTNEKLFF	TRBV28	TRBJ1-4	large	.
TGCAGTGCTAGAGACGGGGGCAATGAGCAGTTCTTC	CSARDGGNEQFF	TRBV20-1	TRBJ2-1	few	.
TGTGCCAGCGGCGCCGTGGGGCATGTCAATCAGCCCCAGCATTTT	CASGAVGHVNQPQHF	TRBV28	TRBJ1-5	medium-sized	.
TGTGCCAGCAGCCCCACCAGTCCTGGAAACACCATATATTTT	CASSPTSPGNTIYF	TRBV5-8	TRBJ1-3	few	.
TGTGCCAGCAGCTTAGCAGCGGGAGTCTACAATGAGCAGTTCTTC	CASSLAAGVYNEQFF	TRBV7-8	TRBJ2-1	medium-sized	TRBD2
TGTGCCAGCAGCGTAGCACCGGAGGGAGGCGGGCAGTTCTTC	CASSVAPEGGGQFF	TRBV9	TRBJ2-1	.	.
TGCGCCAGCAGTGCCCCCAAGCATATTGGGAGAGAGGGAGACTCCTACGAGCAGTACTTC	CASSAPKHIGREGDSYEQYF	TRBV10-2	TRBJ2-7	medium-sized	.
TGCAGTGCTAGAGATGGGGGACAGGGCGGCACCGGGGAGCTGTTTTTT	CSARDGGQGGTGELFF	TRBV20-1	TRBJ2-2	medium-sized	TRBD1
TGTGCCAGCAGCTCGAGGGGTGGAAAACTGTTTTTT	CASSSRGGKLFF	TRBV5-6	TRBJ1-4	few	.
TGTGCCAGCAGCCAAGATCCACAGGGGAGGTCTGAAGCTTTCTTT	CASSQDPQGRSEAFF	TRBV14	TRBJ1-1	medium-sized	TRBD1
TGCAGTGCCCGGCGCGGGACCGAGCAGTACTTC	CSARRGTEQYF	TRBV20-1	TRBJ2-7	large	.
TGTGCCACCAGTGGGGGGTCCTACAATGAGCAGTTCTTC	CATSGGSYNEQFF	TRBV24-1	TRBJ2-1	few	.
TGTGCCAGCAGCTTAGTGGGTAGCGGGAGGGCCCGGGAGCAGTACTTC	CASSLVGSGRAREQYF	TRBV7-9	TRBJ2-7	.	TRBD2
TGTGCCAGCAGCTTAACGGGGACTCCCTACGATCAGTACTTC	CASSLTGTPYDQYF	TRBV5-6	TRBJ2-7	.	.
TGTGCCAGCAGTTCGGGATTCGAGCAGTACTTC	CASSSGFEQYF	TRBV2	TRBJ2-7	large	.